Listed below are T cell receptor beta chains from one sample, sequenced in a study of blood T cell repertoires in COVID-19. The assay was immunoSEQ multiplex PCR, and TCRdb's table has in-frame clones only and misses some. The sample holds about 68,000 clones, 80% to 90% seen once. Specimen: peripheral blood. The receptor set was obtained from a man in his forties or fifties with active COVID-19. Each CDR3 is given with its conserved first and last residue. Each record gives: CDR3 protein, CDR3 DNA, V gene, D gene, clone size, J gene. The D gene is left open where the match is weak. Size is stated for part of the rows, as once, few or many counts, or as a class when the clone is expanded.

CASTYQGARGSLFF | TGTGCCAGCACCTACCAGGGGGCAAGGGGGAGTCTGTTTTTT | TRBV7-2 | TRBD1 | . | TRBJ1-4
CASSPPTGTVYNEQFF | TGTGCCAGCTCACCTCCCACCGGGACAGTATACAATGAGCAGTTCTTC | TRBV18 | TRBD1 | . | TRBJ2-1
CASSFDRNQPQHF | TGCGCCAGCAGCTTCGACAGGAATCAGCCCCAGCATTTT | TRBV5-1 | . | once | TRBJ1-5
CASSYPIDRGVEEQYF | TGTGCCAGCAGTTACCCTATAGACAGGGGAGTGGAAGAGCAGTACTTC | TRBV6-2/TRBV6-3 | TRBD1 | . | TRBJ2-7
CASSLRSLLLPGEQYF | TGTGCCAGCAGCTTACGGTCTCTCTTATTACCTGGCGAGCAGTACTTC | TRBV11-2 | . | . | TRBJ2-7
CASSPFAGDFTDTQYF | TGTGCCAGCAGCCCCTTCGCGGGGGACTTCACAGATACGCAGTATTTT | TRBV7-6 | TRBD2 | . | TRBJ2-3
CASSLRGNQETQYF | TGTGCCAGCAGCTTAAGAGGGAATCAAGAGACCCAGTACTTC | TRBV7-9 | . | . | TRBJ2-5
CATSYLVGDEQFF | TGTGCCACGAGCTACCTAGTCGGAGATGAGCAGTTCTTC | TRBV2 | . | . | TRBJ2-1
CASSEGTSQFF | TGCGCCAGCAGTGAGGGGACTTCCCAGTTCTTC | TRBV10-1 | . | . | TRBJ2-1
CACRGAGSNQPQHF | TGTGCCTGCCGGGGGGCAGGGAGCAATCAGCCCCAGCATTTT | TRBV30 | . | once | TRBJ1-5
CVAAHTGELFF | TGTGTAGCAGCCCACACCGGGGAGCTGTTTTTT | TRBV7-8 | . | few | TRBJ2-2
CASGVGGEETQYF | TGCGCCAGCGGGGTTGGCGGGGAAGAGACCCAGTACTTC | TRBV5-1 | . | . | TRBJ2-5
CAWGTSGSTDTQYF | TGTGCCTGGGGGACTAGCGGTAGCACAGATACGCAGTATTTT | TRBV30 | TRBD2 | . | TRBJ2-3
CASSVAGASGGAPDTQYF | TGTGCCAGCAGCGTAGCTGGGGCGAGCGGGGGGGCCCCAGATACGCAGTATTTT | TRBV9 | TRBD2 | . | TRBJ2-3
CASSHPLGGAETQYF | TGTGCCAGCAGCCACCCCTTGGGAGGGGCAGAGACCCAGTACTTC | TRBV14 | TRBD2 | . | TRBJ2-5
CASSPLGQGDSPLHF | TGTGCCAGCTCACCGCTGGGACAGGGAGATTCACCCCTCCACTTT | TRBV18 | TRBD1 | . | TRBJ1-6
CASSLGWLGGARETQYF | TGTGCCAGCAGCTTAGGGTGGTTGGGGGGGGCCAGGGAGACCCAGTACTTC | TRBV7-8 | . | . | TRBJ2-5
CASSPRTGGLGTEAFF | TGTGCCAGCAGCCCTAGGACAGGGGGTCTCGGCACTGAAGCTTTCTTT | TRBV7-9 | TRBD1 | . | TRBJ1-1
CASSQLQENSPLHF | TGTGCCAGCAGCCAATTACAGGAGAATTCACCCCTCCACTTT | TRBV3-1/TRBV3-2 | . | . | TRBJ1-6
CASSPGGEGGDTQYF | TGTGCCAGCAGCCCCGGCGGGGAGGGAGGAGATACGCAGTATTTT | TRBV6-5 | TRBD2 | . | TRBJ2-3
CASSDGGGGADTQYF | TGTGCCAGCAGTGATGGCGGGGGCGGGGCAGATACGCAGTATTTT | TRBV6-1 | . | . | TRBJ2-3
CASRDTGVRTEAFF | TGTGCCAGTAGGGATACAGGGGTACGCACTGAAGCTTTCTTT | TRBV19 | TRBD1 | . | TRBJ1-1
CASSPMGQSYGYTF | TGTGCCAGCAGTCCGATGGGACAGAGCTATGGCTACACCTTC | TRBV6-5 | TRBD1 | . | TRBJ1-2
CASTRYNEQFF | TGTGCCAGTACCAGGTACAATGAGCAGTTCTTC | TRBV19 | . | . | TRBJ2-1
CASSPGDYYEQYF | TGTGCCAGCAGCCCGGGGGACTACTACGAGCAGTACTTC | TRBV7-2 | TRBD2 | . | TRBJ2-7
CASSYGTGALNTEAFF | TGTGCCAGCAGTTACGGGACAGGGGCTTTGAACACTGAAGCTTTCTTT | TRBV6-5 | TRBD1 | once | TRBJ1-1
CSVVFGNRGEKLFF | TGCAGCGTTGTATTTGGGAACAGGGGCGAAAAACTGTTTTTT | TRBV29-1 | TRBD1 | . | TRBJ1-4
CASSVLGPGDEQFF | TGTGCCAGCAGCGTTCTGGGTCCCGGAGATGAGCAGTTCTTC | TRBV9 | . | . | TRBJ2-1
CASSQAKGQGLNEKLFF | TGTGCCAGCAGCCAAGCTAAAGGACAGGGGCTTAATGAAAAACTGTTTTTT | TRBV4-2 | TRBD1 | . | TRBJ1-4
CASSGGSHQPQHF | TGTGCCAGCAGCGGGGGCAGTCATCAGCCCCAGCATTTT | TRBV7-2 | . | . | TRBJ1-5
CASSQEGRGPNTEAFF | TGTGCCAGCAGCCAAGAGGGCAGGGGGCCGAACACTGAAGCTTTCTTT | TRBV14 | TRBD1 | . | TRBJ1-1
CASSIGRDRGLNEQFF | TGTGCCAGTAGTATAGGCCGGGACAGGGGTCTGAATGAGCAGTTCTTC | TRBV19 | TRBD1 | . | TRBJ2-1
CASSPGRGLGTEAFF | TGTGCCAGCAGCCCTGGGAGGGGCCTAGGAACTGAAGCTTTCTTT | TRBV7-6 | . | . | TRBJ1-1
CASRKGAENEKLFF | TGTGCCAGCAGGAAGGGGGCTGAGAATGAAAAACTGTTTTTT | TRBV2 | TRBD1 | . | TRBJ1-4
CASSPGGAAYSNQPQHF | TGTGCCAGTAGTCCCGGGGGGGCAGCTTATAGCAATCAGCCCCAGCATTTT | TRBV19 | . | . | TRBJ1-5
CASKFAPGETGPISYEQYF | TGTGCCAGCAAATTTGCCCCCGGTGAGACAGGACCAATCTCCTACGAGCAGTACTTC | TRBV5-4 | . | . | TRBJ2-7
CSTRDGYEQYF | TGCAGCACACGCGACGGGTACGAGCAGTACTTC | TRBV29-1 | . | . | TRBJ2-7
CASSPVGGFFGNTIYF | TGTGCCAGCAGCCCAGTCGGGGGATTCTTTGGAAACACCATATATTTT | TRBV9 | . | . | TRBJ1-3
CASSYLDRGDTQYF | TGTGCCAGCAGTTACCTTGACAGGGGGGATACGCAGTATTTT | TRBV6-6 | TRBD1 | . | TRBJ2-3
CATRGDQGKDYGYTF | TGTGCCACCCGGGGGGATCAGGGGAAGGACTATGGCTACACCTTC | TRBV10-3 | . | . | TRBJ1-2
CASSLSGVGNQPQHF | TGTGCCAGCAGTTTGTCGGGGGTGGGCAATCAGCCCCAGCATTTT | TRBV27 | . | . | TRBJ1-5
CAGTAAYGYTF | TGTGCCGGGACAGCGGCCTATGGCTACACCTTC | TRBV30 | TRBD1 | few | TRBJ1-2
CASRASGFGGYTF | TGTGCCAGCAGAGCCTCGGGGTTTGGGGGCTACACCTTC | TRBV6-5 | . | . | TRBJ1-2
CASSTHTNQGGGNEKLFF | TGTGCCAGCAGCACACACACCAATCAGGGAGGGGGAAATGAAAAACTGTTTTTT | TRBV11-3 | . | . | TRBJ1-4
CASRSGGVTGSYNEQFF | TGCGCCAGCCGTAGCGGGGGAGTAACCGGCTCCTACAATGAGCAGTTCTTC | TRBV5-1 | TRBD2 | . | TRBJ2-1